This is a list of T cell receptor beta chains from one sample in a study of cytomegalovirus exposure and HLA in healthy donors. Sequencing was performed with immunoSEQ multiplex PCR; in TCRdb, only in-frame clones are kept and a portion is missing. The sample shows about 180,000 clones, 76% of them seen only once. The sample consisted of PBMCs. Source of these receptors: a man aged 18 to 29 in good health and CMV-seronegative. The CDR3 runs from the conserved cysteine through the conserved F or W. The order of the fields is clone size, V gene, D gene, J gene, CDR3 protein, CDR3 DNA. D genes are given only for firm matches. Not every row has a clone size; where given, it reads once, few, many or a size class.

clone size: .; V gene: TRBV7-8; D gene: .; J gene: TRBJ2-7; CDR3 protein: CASSLVQVFEQYF; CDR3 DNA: TGTGCCAGCAGCTTAGTCCAGGTGTTCGAGCAGTACTTC
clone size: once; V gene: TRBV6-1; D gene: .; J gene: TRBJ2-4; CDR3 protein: CASSEPDIAKNIQYF; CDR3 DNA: TGTGCCAGCAGTGAGCCGGACATAGCCAAAAACATTCAGTACTTC
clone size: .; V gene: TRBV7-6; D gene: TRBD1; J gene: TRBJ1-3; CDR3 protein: CASSSQGRTIYF; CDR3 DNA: TGTGCCAGCAGCTCACAGGGGCGCACCATATATTTT
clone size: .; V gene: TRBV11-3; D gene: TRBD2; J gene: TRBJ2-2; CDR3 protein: CASSSRLAGGYTGELFF; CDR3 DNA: TGTGCCAGCAGCTCTCGACTAGCGGGGGGCTACACCGGGGAGCTGTTTTTT
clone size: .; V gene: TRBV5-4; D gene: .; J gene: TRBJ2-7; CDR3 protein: CASSRGSGAYEQYF; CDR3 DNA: TGTGCCAGCAGCCGGGGGAGTGGAGCCTACGAGCAGTACTTC
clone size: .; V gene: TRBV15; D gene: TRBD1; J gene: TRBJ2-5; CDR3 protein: CATSRDYQGARSETQYF; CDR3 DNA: TGTGCCACCAGCAGAGATTACCAGGGGGCTCGATCGGAGACCCAGTACTTC
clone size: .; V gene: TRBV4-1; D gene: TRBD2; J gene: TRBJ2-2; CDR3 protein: CASSPGLADDTGELFF; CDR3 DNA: TGCGCCAGCAGCCCGGGACTAGCGGACGACACCGGGGAGCTGTTTTTT
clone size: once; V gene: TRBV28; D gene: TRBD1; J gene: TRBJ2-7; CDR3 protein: CAAHGTGYEQYF; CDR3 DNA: TGTGCCGCCCACGGGACAGGCTACGAGCAGTACTTC
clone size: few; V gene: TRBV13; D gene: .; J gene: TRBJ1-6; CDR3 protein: CASSSEGQTRTNSPLHF; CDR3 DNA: TGTGCCAGCAGCTCAGAGGGACAAACCCGAACCAATTCACCCCTCCACTTT
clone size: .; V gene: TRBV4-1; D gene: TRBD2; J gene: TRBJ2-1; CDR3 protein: CASSRLRKGLAVYNEQFF; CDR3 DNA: TGCGCCAGCAGCCGTTTAAGGAAGGGACTAGCGGTTTACAATGAGCAGTTCTTC
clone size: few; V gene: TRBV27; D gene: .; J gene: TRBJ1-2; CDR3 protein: CASSLSYPDSRDGYTF; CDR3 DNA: TGTGCCAGCAGTTTATCTTATCCGGACAGCCGGGACGGCTACACCTTC
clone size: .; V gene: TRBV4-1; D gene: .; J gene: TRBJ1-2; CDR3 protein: CASSPTVAYGYTF; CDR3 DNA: TGCGCCAGCAGCCCCACAGTTGCCTATGGCTACACCTTC
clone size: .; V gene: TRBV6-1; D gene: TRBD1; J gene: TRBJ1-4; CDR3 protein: CASSVRLGQGAGLFF; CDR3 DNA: TGTGCCAGCAGTGTGCGACTAGGACAGGGAGCTGGTCTGTTTTTT
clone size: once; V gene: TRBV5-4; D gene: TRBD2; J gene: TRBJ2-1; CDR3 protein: CASSSGTSGAYNEQFF; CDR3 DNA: TGTGCCAGCAGCTCAGGGACTAGCGGGGCCTACAATGAGCAGTTCTTC
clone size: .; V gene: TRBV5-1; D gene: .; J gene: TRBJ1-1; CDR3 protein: CASSPNTGTNTEAFF; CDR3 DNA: TGCGCCAGCAGCCCGAACACAGGGACGAACACTGAAGCTTTCTTT
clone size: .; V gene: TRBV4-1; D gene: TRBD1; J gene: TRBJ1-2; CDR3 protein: CASSNRGQNYGYTF; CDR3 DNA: TGCGCCAGCAGCAACCGGGGACAGAACTATGGCTACACCTTC
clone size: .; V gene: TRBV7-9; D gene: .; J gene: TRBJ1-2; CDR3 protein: CASSLGPDRGYTF; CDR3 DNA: TGTGCCAGCAGCCTTGGGCCCGATCGGGGCTACACCTTC
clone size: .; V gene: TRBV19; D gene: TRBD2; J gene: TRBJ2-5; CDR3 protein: CASSFSGGLVAETQYF; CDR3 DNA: TGTGCCAGTAGCTTTTCCGGGGGACTAGTCGCGGAGACCCAGTACTTC
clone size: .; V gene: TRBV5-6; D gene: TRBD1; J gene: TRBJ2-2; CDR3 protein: CASSARQGASGELFF; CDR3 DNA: TGTGCCAGCAGCGCTCGACAGGGGGCGTCCGGGGAGCTGTTTTTT
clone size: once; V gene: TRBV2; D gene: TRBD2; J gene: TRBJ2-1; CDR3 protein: CASSERTSPNEQFF; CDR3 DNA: TGTGCCAGCAGTGAAAGGACTAGTCCCAATGAGCAGTTCTTC
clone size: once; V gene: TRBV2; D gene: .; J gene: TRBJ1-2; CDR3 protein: CASRKNPRGGYTF; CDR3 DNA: TGTGCCAGCAGGAAAAACCCCAGGGGTGGCTACACCTTC
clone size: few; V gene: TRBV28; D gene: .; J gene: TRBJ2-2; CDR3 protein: CASSLPTHTGELFF; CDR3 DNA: TGTGCCAGCAGTTTACCGACTCACACCGGGGAGCTGTTTTTT
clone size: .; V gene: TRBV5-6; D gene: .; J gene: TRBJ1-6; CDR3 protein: CASSSGAVFWPLHF; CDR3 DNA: TGTGCCAGCAGCTCTGGAGCCGTTTTCTGGCCCCTCCACTTT
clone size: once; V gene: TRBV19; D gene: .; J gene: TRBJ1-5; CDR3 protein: CASSITAGSQPQHF; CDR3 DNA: TGTGCCAGTAGTATAACAGCAGGTTCTCAGCCCCAGCATTTT
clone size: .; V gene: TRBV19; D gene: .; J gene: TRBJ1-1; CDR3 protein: CASSINRYGPEAFF; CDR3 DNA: TGTGCCAGTAGTATCAACAGGTACGGCCCTGAAGCTTTCTTT
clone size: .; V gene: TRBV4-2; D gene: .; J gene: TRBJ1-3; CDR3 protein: CASNTGFSGNTIYF; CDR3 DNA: TGTGCCAGCAATACAGGGTTTTCTGGAAACACCATATATTTT
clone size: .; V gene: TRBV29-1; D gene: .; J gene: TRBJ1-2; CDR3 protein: CSVRGGDYTF; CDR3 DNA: TGCAGCGTTCGAGGGGGGGACTACACCTTC
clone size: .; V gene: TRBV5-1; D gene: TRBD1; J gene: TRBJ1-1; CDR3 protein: CASSRDRATEAFF; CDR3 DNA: TGCGCCAGCAGCCGGGACAGGGCAACTGAAGCTTTCTTT
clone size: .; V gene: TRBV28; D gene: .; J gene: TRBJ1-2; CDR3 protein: CASSRQANYGYTF; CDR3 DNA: TGTGCCAGCAGTCGACAGGCTAACTATGGCTACACCTTC
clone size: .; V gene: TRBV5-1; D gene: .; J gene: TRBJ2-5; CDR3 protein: CASSFGARETQYF; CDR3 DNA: TGCGCCAGCAGCTTTGGGGCCAGGGAGACCCAGTACTTC
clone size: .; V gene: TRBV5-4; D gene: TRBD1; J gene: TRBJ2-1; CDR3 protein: CASSYRTGTQYNEQFF; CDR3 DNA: TGTGCCAGCAGTTATCGGACAGGGACTCAGTACAATGAGCAGTTCTTC
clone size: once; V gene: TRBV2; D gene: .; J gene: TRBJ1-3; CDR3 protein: CASSESLSGNTIYF; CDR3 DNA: TGTGCCAGCAGTGAATCCCTCTCTGGAAACACCATATATTTT
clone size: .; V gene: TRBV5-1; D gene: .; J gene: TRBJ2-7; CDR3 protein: CASSPGGLHEQYF; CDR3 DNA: TGCGCCAGCAGCCCCGGGGGGCTTCACGAGCAGTACTTC
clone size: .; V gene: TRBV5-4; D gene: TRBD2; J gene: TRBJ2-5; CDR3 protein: CASSLDILGLAGGETQYF; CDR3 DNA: TGTGCCAGCAGCTTGGATATCCTCGGACTAGCGGGGGGAGAGACCCAGTACTTC
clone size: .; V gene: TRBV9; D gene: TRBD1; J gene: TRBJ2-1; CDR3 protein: CASSVGGTVKNNEQFF; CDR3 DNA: TGTGCCAGCAGCGTAGGGGGGACAGTCAAAAACAATGAGCAGTTCTTC
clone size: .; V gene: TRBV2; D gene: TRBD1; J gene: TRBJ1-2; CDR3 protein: CARAEPGQNYGYTF; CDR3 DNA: TGTGCCAGGGCGGAGCCGGGACAGAACTATGGCTACACCTTC
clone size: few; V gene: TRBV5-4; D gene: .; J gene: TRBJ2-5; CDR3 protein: CASSPDLRRTQYF; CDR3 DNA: TGTGCCAGCAGCCCTGACCTACGGAGGACCCAGTACTTC
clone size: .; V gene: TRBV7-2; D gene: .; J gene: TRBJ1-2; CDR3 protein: CASSFSRGWYGYTF; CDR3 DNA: TGTGCCAGCAGCTTTTCCAGGGGCTGGTATGGCTACACCTTC
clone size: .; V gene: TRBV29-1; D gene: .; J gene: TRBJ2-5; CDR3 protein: CSVSHGTAEETQYF; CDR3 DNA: TGCAGCGTTTCCCACGGGACTGCGGAAGAGACCCAGTACTTC
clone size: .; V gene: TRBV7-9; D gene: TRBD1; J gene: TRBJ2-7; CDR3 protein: CASSLGEDREFGSYEQYF; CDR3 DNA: TGTGCCAGCAGCTTAGGGGAGGACAGGGAGTTTGGCTCCTACGAGCAGTACTTC
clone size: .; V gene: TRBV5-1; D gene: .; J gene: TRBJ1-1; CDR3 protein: CASSPSGGRAFF; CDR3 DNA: TGCGCCAGCAGCCCCTCGGGAGGGCGGGCTTTCTTT
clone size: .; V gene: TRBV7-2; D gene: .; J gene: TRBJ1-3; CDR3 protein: CASSLRGGRNTIYF; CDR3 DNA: TGTGCCAGCAGCTTAAGAGGCGGTAGAAACACCATATATTTT
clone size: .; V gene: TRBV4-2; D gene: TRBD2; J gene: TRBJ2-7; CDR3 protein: CASSQDEGGGAYEQYF; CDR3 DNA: TGTGCCAGCAGCCAAGATGAGGGCGGGGGGGCCTACGAGCAGTACTTC
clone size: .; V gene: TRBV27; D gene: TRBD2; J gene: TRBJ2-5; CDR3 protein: CASSFLTASGRIGETQYF; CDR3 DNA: TGTGCCAGCAGTTTCCTGACAGCTAGCGGGAGGATTGGAGAGACCCAGTACTTC
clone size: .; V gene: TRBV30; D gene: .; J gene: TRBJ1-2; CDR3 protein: CAWSARVHYGYTF; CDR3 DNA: TGTGCCTGGAGTGCCAGGGTACACTATGGCTACACCTTC
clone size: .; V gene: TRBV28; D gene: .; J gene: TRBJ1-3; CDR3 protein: CASITTNGLGNTIYF; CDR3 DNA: TGTGCCAGCATCACGACTAATGGTCTCGGAAACACCATATATTTT
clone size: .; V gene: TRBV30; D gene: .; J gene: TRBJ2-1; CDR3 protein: CAWSAVWQFF; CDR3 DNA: TGTGCCTGGAGTGCGGTATGGCAGTTCTTC
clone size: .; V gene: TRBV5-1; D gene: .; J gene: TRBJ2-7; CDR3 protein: CASSTGRSYEQYF; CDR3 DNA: TGCGCCAGCAGCACTGGGAGGTCCTACGAGCAGTACTTC
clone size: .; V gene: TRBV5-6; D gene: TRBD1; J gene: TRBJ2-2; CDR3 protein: CASSLMGTDELFF; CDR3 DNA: TGTGCCAGCAGCTTGATGGGGACAGACGAGCTGTTTTTT
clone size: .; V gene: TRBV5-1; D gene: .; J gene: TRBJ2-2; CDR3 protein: CASSPGYTGELFF; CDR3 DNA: TGCGCCAGCAGCCCAGGGTACACCGGGGAGCTGTTTTTT
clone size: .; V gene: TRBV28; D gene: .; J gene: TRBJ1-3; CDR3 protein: CASSPTAGLENTIYF; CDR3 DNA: TGTGCCAGCAGTCCTACAGCGGGATTGGAAAACACCATATATTTT
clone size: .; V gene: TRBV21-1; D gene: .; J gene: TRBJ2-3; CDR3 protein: CASSRRFPGTSGRSADTQYF; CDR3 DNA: TGTGCCAGCAGCAGAAGGTTTCCCGGGACTAGCGGGAGGAGTGCAGATACGCAGTATTTT
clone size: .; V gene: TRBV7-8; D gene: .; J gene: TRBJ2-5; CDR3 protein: CASSLVFGSETQYF; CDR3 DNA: TGTGCCAGCAGCTTAGTGTTTGGGAGTGAGACCCAGTACTTC
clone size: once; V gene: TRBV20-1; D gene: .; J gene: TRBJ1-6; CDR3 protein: CSATVGPLHF; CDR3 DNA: TGCAGTGCCACAGTCGGACCCCTCCACTTT
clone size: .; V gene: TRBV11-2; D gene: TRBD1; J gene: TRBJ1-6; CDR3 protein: CASSRGPGQGARSPLHF; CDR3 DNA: TGTGCCAGCAGCCGCGGGCCGGGACAGGGGGCTCGGTCACCCCTCCACTTT
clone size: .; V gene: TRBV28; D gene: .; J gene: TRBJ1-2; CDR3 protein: CASSAEPTGRGYTF; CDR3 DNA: TGTGCCAGCAGCGCAGAACCCACAGGACGCGGCTACACCTTC
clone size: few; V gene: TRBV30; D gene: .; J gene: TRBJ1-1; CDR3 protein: CAWSVGGTNTEAFF; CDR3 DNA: TGTGCCTGGAGTGTGGGGGGAACGAACACTGAAGCTTTCTTT
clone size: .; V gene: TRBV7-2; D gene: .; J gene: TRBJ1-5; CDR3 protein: CASSPPGRVGQPQHF; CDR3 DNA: TGTGCCAGCAGCCCCCCTGGGAGGGTTGGTCAGCCCCAGCATTTT